Each of the 13 T cell receptor beta chains below was sequenced from the same sample in a study of OX40 agonist ivuxolimab in advanced cancers. Clones were read by immunoSEQ multiplex PCR, and TCRdb kept only the in-frame ones, dropping some. The profile shows tens of thousands of clones, about 87% of them singletons. The starting material was CD4+ or CD8+ T cells sorted from blood, obtained in a trial of the OX40 agonist ivuxolimab. Receptors were obtained from an adult with an advanced solid tumor such as melanoma, head and neck, liver or kidney cancer.

The genes are TRBV10-3 and TRBJ2-1, with 16 bases matching TRBD2. CDR3 length equals 16 residues. In germline, CDR1 is ENHRY, CDR2 SYGVKD. After removal of 6 bases from V and 8 bases from J, the junction contained 7 bases not matched to a gene. CDR3 region: CAISAPGLAGGHEQFF. The CDR3 bases are TGTGCCATCAGCGCTCCGGGACTAGCGGGAGGGCATGAGCAGTTCTTC.

V and J are TRBV28 and TRBJ1-6; D unclear. The CDR3 is made up of 16 amino acids. Germline values: CDR1 MDHEN, CDR2 SYDVKM. V was clipped by 7 bases and J by 3 bases, with 16 bases between them. CDR3 sequence reads: CASTTAGGGYNSPLHF. In DNA, the CDR3 is TGTGCCAGCACCACAGCGGGCGGTGGCTATAATTCACCCCTCCACTTT. The full variable domain, with the rest looked up from reference TRBV28 and TRBJ1-6, is DVKVTQSSRYLVKRTGEKVFLECVQDMDHENMFWYRQDPGLGLRLIYFSYDVKMKEKGDIPEGYSVSREKKERFSLILESASTNQTSMYLCASTTAGGGYNSPLHFGNGTRLTVT.

The chain links TRBV11-2 to TRBJ1-1; 9 bases line up with TRBD1. With 6 bases clipped from V and 5 bases from J, the junction kept 7 bases outside the gene matches. This CDR3 has 14 residues. Germline V CDR1 and CDR2: SGHAT, FQNNGV. CDR3 in DNA: TGTGCCAGCAGGTCCGGGACAGGGTGGACTGAAGCTTTCTTT. Its protein is CASRSGTGWTEAFF.

By share, this clone counts as medium-sized. The chain combines TRBV7-2 with TRBJ2-5, with 9 bases fitting TRBD1. This CDR3 has 14 amino acids. CDR1 and CDR2 from the germline V gene are SGHTA and FQGNSA. The ends lost 4 bases at V and 5 bases at J; junction bases unmatched: 5. Here the CDR3 reads CASSSTGGDETQYF. CDR3 sequence (DNA): TGTGCCAGCAGCTCAACAGGGGGCGACGAGACCCAGTACTTC.

The chain carries TRBV5-4 and TRBJ1-2, with D tentatively TRBD1 (6 bases). The CDR3 sequence is 14 residues long. Germline V gene data show CDR1 as SGHNT and CDR2 as YYREEE (reference sequence). Between the trimmed V and J ends, which lost 4 bases and 5 bases, there was a span of 15 bases. This CDR3 is CASSGTGTGYGYTF. The CDR3 DNA reads as TGTGCCAGCAGCGGAACAGGGACGGGTTATGGCTACACCTTC.

The chain links TRBV4-1 to TRBJ2-2; 8 bases agree with TRBD2. The germline gives CDR1 MGHRA, CDR2 YSYEKL. Trimming took 4 bases from V and 2 from J; bases not matched to a gene: 6. The CDR3 loop spans 16 amino acids. CDR3 DNA: TGCGCCAGCAGCCGAGGACTAGCAGATAACACCGGGGAGCTGTTTTTT. Translating gives CASSRGLADNTGELFF.

On this clone itself: The junction shows a germline mismatch at one end, possibly a read error. The J gene is TRBJ2-3, the V gene TRBV30; possibly TRBD1 for D (6 bases). Germline V lookup: CDR1 GTSNPN, CDR2 SVGIG (reference sequence). The CDR3 has 14 amino acids. The CDR3 DNA follows: TGTGCTTGGAGAGGGGGAACCCTGACAGATACGCAGTATTTT. As protein: CAWRGGTLTDTQYF.

This chain connects TRBV6-6 to TRBJ1-5; D gene uncertain. The length of the CDR3 is 13 residues. Germline CDR1 and CDR2: MNHNY and SVGAGI (reference sequence). V was cut by 2 bases and J by 1 base, with 3 bases left in between. CDR3 residues: CASSYGSNQPQHF. The CDR3 DNA sequence: TGTGCCAGCAGTTACGGCAGCAATCAGCCCCAGCATTTT.

The genes are TRBV20-1 and TRBJ2-7; possibly TRBD2 for D (5 bases). This CDR3 comprises 11 residues. V was pared by 5 bases and J by 6 bases, with 11 bases between. Germline lookup yields CDR1 DFQATT and CDR2 SNEGSKA (reference sequence). The CDR3 coding sequence is TGCAGTGCTGCGACTACTCGCGAGCAGTACTTC. It encodes CSAATTREQYF.

The chain has TRBV29-1 and TRBJ1-1; no definite D call. The V gene's germline CDR1 is SQVTM and CDR2 ANQGSEA. Trimming took 3 bases from V and 0 from J, leaving 8 bases between them. This CDR3 spans 13 amino acids. The CDR3 loop is CSVDNGVNTEAFF. The CDR3 DNA is TGCAGCGTTGATAATGGAGTGAACACTGAAGCTTTCTTT.

This chain joins TRBV10-1 and TRBJ2-5; 8 bases are a match to TRBD1. With 6 bases clipped from V and 4 bases from J, the junction kept 10 bases outside the gene matches. Germline V gene lookup returns CDR1 WNHNN and CDR2 SYGVQD (reference sequence). The CDR3 length is 15 residues. The CDR3 spells CASSSRTGRIETQYF. CDR3 in DNA: TGCGCCAGCAGCTCTAGGACAGGGAGGATAGAGACCCAGTACTTC.

The rearrangement links TRBV30 to TRBJ2-6; TRBD1 agrees at 11 bases. CDR1 GTSNPN and CDR2 SVGIG come from the germline V gene (reference sequence). Unmatched junction bases numbered 3, after V lost 5 bases and J lost 3 bases. The CDR3 has 15 residues. CDR3 region: CAWGQGAGGANVLTF. Here the CDR3 DNA reads TGTGCCTGGGGACAGGGGGCAGGTGGGGCCAACGTCCTGACTTTC.

The chain carries TRBV7-2 and TRBJ1-2; 10 nucleotides agree with TRBD1. CDR1 is SGHTA and CDR2 is FQGNSA in the germline V gene. The CDR3 runs 14 residues. With V trimmed by 3 bases and J by 3 bases, 1 base remained unmatched. Here the CDR3 DNA reads TGTGCCAGCAGCTTCGGACAGGGGGACTATGGCTACACCTTC. This codes for CASSFGQGDYGYTF.